These T cell receptor beta chains were read from a single sample in a study of cytomegalovirus exposure and HLA in healthy donors. Profiling relied on immunoSEQ multiplex PCR, and the TCRdb table lists in-frame clones only, not all of them. The profile shows 87,000 or so clones, around four fifths of them singletons. Input material: PBMCs. The receptors were sampled from a woman in her forties in good health and CMV-seronegative. Each CDR3 is given with its conserved first and last residue. The D gene is left open where the match is weak. Size tells how often a clone was seen (once, few, many) or the class of an expanded clone, and some rows leave it out.

abundance	d_gene	j_gene	v_gene	CDR3aa	CDR3nt
.	TRBD1	TRBJ2-6	TRBV19	CASSIVQGARGANVLTF	TGTGCCAGTAGTATAGTGCAGGGGGCGCGTGGGGCCAACGTCCTGACTTTC
.	TRBD1	TRBJ2-7	TRBV5-4	CASSLGQGDYEQYF	TGTGCCAGCAGCCTAGGACAGGGGGATTACGAGCAGTACTTC
.	TRBD1	TRBJ1-6	TRBV11-2	CASSSHRQGGNSPLHF	TGTGCCAGCAGCTCGCACCGTCAGGGGGGTAATTCACCCCTCCACTTT
.	.	TRBJ2-7	TRBV5-4	CASSLVGARGYEQYF	TGTGCCAGCAGCTTGGTTGGGGCCAGGGGATACGAGCAGTACTTC
.	.	TRBJ1-3	TRBV9	CASSASGSTSGNTIYF	TGTGCCAGCAGCGCGTCCGGGAGTACCTCTGGAAACACCATATATTTT
few	.	TRBJ1-4	TRBV2	CASSDEVRATNEKLFF	TGTGCCAGCAGTGATGAGGTCCGAGCAACTAATGAAAAACTGTTTTTT
.	.	TRBJ1-6	TRBV28	CASRAPQGPNSPLHF	TGTGCCAGCAGGGCCCCGCAGGGGCCGAATTCACCCCTCCACTTT
.	.	TRBJ2-1	TRBV4-3	CASSPRRGTNEQFF	TGCGCCAGCAGCCCTAGACGCGGGACGAATGAGCAGTTCTTC
.	.	TRBJ1-1	TRBV5-6	CASSQLRSRGGNTEAFF	TGTGCCAGCAGCCAACTCAGGTCCCGGGGTGGGAACACTGAAGCTTTCTTT
few	.	TRBJ1-2	TRBV5-8	CASSLMGGSYGYTF	TGTGCCAGCAGCTTGATGGGGGGATCCTATGGCTACACCTTC
.	TRBD1	TRBJ1-1	TRBV4-1	CASSQGRGRVNTEAFF	TGCGCCAGCAGCCAAGGCAGGGGGCGGGTGAACACTGAAGCTTTCTTT
.	TRBD2	TRBJ2-5	TRBV18	CASSPWSGGAQGTQYF	TGTGCCAGCTCACCATGGAGCGGGGGGGCCCAAGGGACCCAGTACTTC
.	.	TRBJ1-6	TRBV10-2	CASKPSGAFNSPLHF	TGCGCCAGCAAACCGTCGGGAGCCTTCAATTCACCCCTCCACTTT
.	TRBD2	TRBJ2-7	TRBV11-2	CASAFRLAGGYEQYF	TGTGCCAGCGCCTTTAGACTAGCGGGAGGCTACGAGCAGTACTTC
.	TRBD1	TRBJ1-5	TRBV5-4	CASSLAGQSAYQPQHF	TGTGCCAGCAGCTTGGCGGGACAGTCGGCTTATCAGCCCCAGCATTTT
.	TRBD2	TRBJ2-1	TRBV6-1	CDGLAEPSSYNEQFF	TGTGATGGGCTAGCGGAACCCAGCTCCTACAATGAGCAGTTCTTC
.	TRBD1	TRBJ1-2	TRBV7-2	CASTLWDSYGYTF	TGTGCCAGCACCCTATGGGACAGCTATGGCTACACCTTC
few	TRBD1	TRBJ2-5	TRBV13	CASSLGPGQGVSETQYF	TGTGCCAGCAGCTTAGGCCCCGGACAGGGGGTTTCAGAGACCCAGTACTTC
.	.	TRBJ1-2	TRBV9	CASSRDYGYAF	TGTGCCAGCAGCCGGGACTATGGCTACGCCTTC
.	.	TRBJ1-1	TRBV5-1	CASSLGVGAEAFF	TGCGCCAGCAGCTTGGGTGTAGGGGCTGAAGCTTTCTTT
few	.	TRBJ1-2	TRBV5-4	CAVWAGTQYGYTF	TGTGCCGTATGGGCGGGGACTCAATATGGCTACACCTTC
.	.	TRBJ1-1	TRBV5-1	CASSEFGGDHTEAFF	TGCGCCAGCAGCGAGTTCGGAGGGGACCACACTGAAGCTTTCTTT
.	.	TRBJ2-7	TRBV6-1	CASSEGQGIYEQYF	TGTGCCAGCAGTGAAGGTCAGGGGATCTACGAGCAGTACTTC
.	.	TRBJ2-3	TRBV7-9	CASSSIDDTQYF	TGTGCCAGCAGCTCTATTGATGATACGCAGTATTTT
.	TRBD1	TRBJ1-4	TRBV2	CASSVDGGQGNEKLFF	TGTGCCAGCAGTGTCGATGGGGGACAGGGTAATGAAAAACTGTTTTTT
.	TRBD2	TRBJ2-5	TRBV19	CASSIILAGGDTQETQYF	TGTGCCAGTAGTATTATACTAGCGGGGGGAGACACACAAGAGACCCAGTACTTC
.	TRBD1	TRBJ2-7	TRBV29-1	CSVARAGTGDEQYF	TGCAGCGTTGCCCGCGCCGGGACAGGCGACGAGCAGTACTTC
.	TRBD1	TRBJ1-4	TRBV29-1	CSVVDRGREKLFF	TGCAGCGTCGTGGACAGGGGACGTGAAAAACTGTTTTTT
.	.	TRBJ1-1	TRBV18	CASSPPGTRNTEAFF	TGTGCCAGCTCACCGCCCGGGACACGGAACACTGAAGCTTTCTTT
once	TRBD1	TRBJ1-2	TRBV11-2	CASSSIPTGGFSYGYTF	TGTGCCAGCAGCTCTATCCCTACAGGGGGTTTTTCCTATGGCTACACCTTC
.	TRBD2	TRBJ2-3	TRBV19	CASSIDLSRGGVDTQYF	TGTGCCAGTAGTATAGATCTATCGCGGGGGGGCGTAGATACGCAGTATTTT
.	.	TRBJ2-3	TRBV10-3	CATLGVGRTDTQYF	TGTGCCACCCTCGGGGTTGGGCGGACAGATACGCAGTATTTT
.	.	TRBJ1-2	TRBV7-2	CASSSRGGDGYTF	TGTGCCAGCAGCTCTAGGGGGGGCGATGGCTACACCTTC
.	TRBD1	TRBJ1-2	TRBV19	CASNRDRGYYGYTF	TGTGCCTCAAACCGGGACAGGGGATATTATGGCTACACCTTC
.	TRBD1	TRBJ2-7	TRBV7-9	CASSFKDRGFYEQYF	TGTGCCAGCAGCTTTAAAGACAGGGGTTTTTACGAGCAGTACTTC
.	.	TRBJ2-3	TRBV4-3	CASSHILGGLGTDTQYF	TGCGCCAGCAGCCACATCCTTGGAGGGTTGGGCACAGATACGCAGTATTTT
.	TRBD2	TRBJ2-3	TRBV7-2	CASSLSDSGDTQYF	TGTGCCAGCAGCTTATCCGATAGCGGGGATACGCAGTATTTT
.	TRBD1	TRBJ1-5	TRBV5-1	CASSMGTGGINQPQHF	TGCGCCAGCAGCATGGGGACAGGGGGAATCAATCAGCCCCAGCATTTT
.	TRBD1	TRBJ2-5	TRBV14	CASSFNRGRGETQYF	TGTGCCAGCAGCTTCAACAGGGGGCGCGGAGAGACCCAGTACTTC
.	.	TRBJ2-3	TRBV10-2	CASSEQGGEADTQYF	TGCGCCAGCAGTGAGCAAGGCGGGGAGGCAGATACGCAGTATTTT
.	.	TRBJ2-3	TRBV21-1	CASSKDCTDTQYF	TGTGCCAGCAGCAAGGACTGCACAGATACGCAGTATTTT
.	TRBD1	TRBJ1-2	TRBV6-1	CASSRTGDLFYGYTF	TGTGCCAGCAGCCGGACAGGGGACCTTTTCTATGGCTACACCTTC
.	TRBD1	TRBJ1-3	TRBV29-1	CSVRQGLSGNTIYF	TGCAGCGTTCGACAGGGGTTATCTGGAAACACCATATATTTT
.	.	TRBJ2-7	TRBV5-8	CASSLGAVYEQYF	TGTGCCAGCAGCTTGGGGGCAGTGTACGAGCAGTACTTC
.	TRBD2	TRBJ2-2	TRBV28	CASRLAGVRSRGELFF	TGTGCCAGCAGACTAGCGGGGGTGAGGTCTCGCGGGGAGCTGTTTTTT
.	.	TRBJ2-7	TRBV19	CATTQGKEDEQYF	TGTGCCACCACACAGGGAAAGGAGGACGAGCAGTACTTC